This T cell receptor beta chain was captured by sequencing in a study of regulatory T cells in long-lasting Graves disease. The overall study: Freshly diagnosed Graves' patients had used antithyroid drugs for under 3 months.

The time point here: newly diagnosed GD, antithyroid drugs for less than 3 months. PBMC RNA was the source of the TCR library. This clonotype was detected ten times or more. What it binds is not known. Study-level findings and limits: Accuracy was perhaps lowered by the small sample size. Study was limited to peripheral blood, excluding thyroid tissue.

For TCR beta, libraries came from iRepertoire HTBI primers and Arm-PCR of CDR3 regions. One entry per CDR3 protein, called by TCRdb with MiXCR from the multiplex PCR reads. The table includes 200,000 to 250,000 distinct CDR3 sequences, around 18% detected once. Germline V gene data show CDR1 as SGHTA and CDR2 as FQGNSA. The CDR3 consists of 16 residues. V gave up 4 bases and J gave up 7 bases; unmatched junction bases: 8. The material sequenced was peripheral blood mononuclear cells (PBMCs), taken at new diagnosis, from a patient treated with antithyroid drugs. This sequence originates from a female donor with Graves disease. The rearrangement joins TRBV7-2 to TRBJ1-6; TRBD1 matches at 9 bases. In nucleotides, the CDR3 is TGTGCCAGCAGCTCCGCCCCCACAGGGGGCAATTCACCCCTCCACTTT. This gives the protein CASSSAPTGGNSPLHF.